Sequencing of this TCR beta chain was carried out in a study of blood T cells in healthy people across ages. At least 7 million PBMCs were isolated per sample. Primers used in a second PCR of roughly 6 to 11 cycles were a sample-barcoded 5' primer and a J-beta primer mix. TCRdb re-derived calls from the 5' RACE reads in MiXCR, one entry per CDR3 protein. This sample has under 950,000 distinct CDR3 sequences; 22% occur once, and the top ten carry under 25%. Comments on this clonotype: As yet, its antigen is unknown.

The study's findings and limits: Comparison with aged donors showed that long-lived donors had more naive CD4+ cells and higher diversity. Measured against age, TCR beta diversity per million T cells decreased in a roughly linear manner.

The CDR3 runs 12 residues. V dropped 6 bases and J dropped 4 bases, with 9 bases sitting between them. This chain connects TRBV12-3 or TRBV12-4 to TRBJ2-5; D is possibly TRBD1 (6 bases). Input material: blood. The clonotype comes from a man aged 70-80 years in good health. This CDR3 is CASRPGVETQYF. CDR3 in DNA: TGTGCCAGCAGGCCAGGGGTAGAGACCCAGTACTTC.